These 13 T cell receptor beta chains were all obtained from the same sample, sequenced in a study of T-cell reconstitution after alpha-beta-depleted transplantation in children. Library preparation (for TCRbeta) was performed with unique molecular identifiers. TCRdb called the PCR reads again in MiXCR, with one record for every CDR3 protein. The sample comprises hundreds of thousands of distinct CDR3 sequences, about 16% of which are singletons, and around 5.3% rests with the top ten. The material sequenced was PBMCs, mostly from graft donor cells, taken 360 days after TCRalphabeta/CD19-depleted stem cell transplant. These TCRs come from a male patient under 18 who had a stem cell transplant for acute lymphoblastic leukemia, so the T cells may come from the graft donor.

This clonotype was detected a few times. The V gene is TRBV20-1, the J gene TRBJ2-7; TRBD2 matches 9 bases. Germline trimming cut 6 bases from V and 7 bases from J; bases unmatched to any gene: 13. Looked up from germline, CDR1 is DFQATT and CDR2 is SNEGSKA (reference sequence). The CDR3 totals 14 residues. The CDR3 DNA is TGCAGTGCACCGAGCTTTAGCGGGAGTTGGGAGCAGTACTTC. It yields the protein CSAPSFSGSWEQYF.

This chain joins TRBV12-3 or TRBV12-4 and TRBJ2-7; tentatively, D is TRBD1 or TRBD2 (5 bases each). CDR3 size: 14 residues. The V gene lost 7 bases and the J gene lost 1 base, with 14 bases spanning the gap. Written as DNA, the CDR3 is TGTGCCAGCACGCCGTGGGACGGGTCCTACGAGCAGTACTTC. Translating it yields CASTPWDGSYEQYF.

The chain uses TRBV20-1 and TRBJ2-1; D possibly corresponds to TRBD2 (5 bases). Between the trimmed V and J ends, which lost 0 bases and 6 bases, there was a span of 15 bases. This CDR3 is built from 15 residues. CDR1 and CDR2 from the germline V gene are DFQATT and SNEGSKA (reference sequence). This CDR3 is CSAREQLVIGNEQFF. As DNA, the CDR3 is TGCAGTGCTAGAGAGCAACTAGTCATCGGCAATGAGCAGTTCTTC.

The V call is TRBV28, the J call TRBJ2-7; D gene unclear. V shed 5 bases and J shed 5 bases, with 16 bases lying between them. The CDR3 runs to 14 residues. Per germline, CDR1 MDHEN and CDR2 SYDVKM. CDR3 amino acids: CASSPRRVVNEQYF. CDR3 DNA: TGTGCCAGCAGTCCTCGACGGGTGGTAAACGAGCAGTACTTC.

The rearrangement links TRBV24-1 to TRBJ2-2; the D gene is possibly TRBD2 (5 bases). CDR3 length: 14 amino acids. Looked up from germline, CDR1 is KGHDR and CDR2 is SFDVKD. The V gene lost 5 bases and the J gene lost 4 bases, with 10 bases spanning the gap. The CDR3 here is CATSAGWSTGELFF. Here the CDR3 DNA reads TGTGCCACCAGTGCGGGATGGAGCACCGGGGAGCTGTTTTTT.

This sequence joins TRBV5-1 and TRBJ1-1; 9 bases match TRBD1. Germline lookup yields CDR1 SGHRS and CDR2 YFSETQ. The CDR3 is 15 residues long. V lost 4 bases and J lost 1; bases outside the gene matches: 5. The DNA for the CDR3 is TGCGCCAGCAGCAGGGGACAGGGATGGAACACTGAAGCTTTCTTT. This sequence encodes CASSRGQGWNTEAFF.

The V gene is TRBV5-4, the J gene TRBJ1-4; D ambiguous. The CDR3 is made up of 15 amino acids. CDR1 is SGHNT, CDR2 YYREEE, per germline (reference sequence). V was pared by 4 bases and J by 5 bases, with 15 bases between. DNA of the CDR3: TGTGCCAGCAGCGTAAGCGAGTGGGAAAATGAAAAACTGTTTTTT. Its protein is CASSVSEWENEKLFF.

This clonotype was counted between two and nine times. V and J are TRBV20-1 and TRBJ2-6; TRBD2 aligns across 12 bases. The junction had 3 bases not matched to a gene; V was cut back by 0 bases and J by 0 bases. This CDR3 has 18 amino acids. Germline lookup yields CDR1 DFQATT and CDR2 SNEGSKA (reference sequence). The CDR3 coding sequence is TGCAGTGCTAGAGATCTGACTAGCGGGAGCTCTGGGGCCAACGTCCTGACTTTC. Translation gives CSARDLTSGSSGANVLTF.

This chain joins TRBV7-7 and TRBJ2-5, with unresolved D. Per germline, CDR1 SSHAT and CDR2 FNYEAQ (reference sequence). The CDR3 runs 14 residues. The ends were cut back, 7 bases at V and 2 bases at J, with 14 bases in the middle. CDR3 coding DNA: TGTGCCAGCAAGCCGTACTTGGGACAAGAGACCCAGTACTTC. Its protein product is CASKPYLGQETQYF. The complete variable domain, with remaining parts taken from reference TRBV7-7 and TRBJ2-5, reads GAGVSQSPRYKVTKRGQDVTLRCDPISSHATLYWYQQALGQGPEFLTYFNYEAQPDKSGLPSDRFSAERPEGSISTLTIQRTEQRDSAMYRCASKPYLGQETQYFGPGTRLLVL.

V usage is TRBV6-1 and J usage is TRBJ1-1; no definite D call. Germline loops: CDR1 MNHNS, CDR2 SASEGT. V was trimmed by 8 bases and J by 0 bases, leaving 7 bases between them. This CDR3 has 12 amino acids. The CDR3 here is CASRMLNTEAFF. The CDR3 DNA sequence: TGTGCCAGCCGTATGTTGAACACTGAAGCTTTCTTT.

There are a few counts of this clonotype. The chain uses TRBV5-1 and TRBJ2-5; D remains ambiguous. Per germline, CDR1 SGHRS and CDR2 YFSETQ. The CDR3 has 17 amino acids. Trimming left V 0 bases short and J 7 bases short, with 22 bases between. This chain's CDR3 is CASSLAGSQVPLGTQYF. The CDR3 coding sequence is TGCGCCAGCAGCTTGGCCGGATCTCAGGTGCCCCTGGGGACCCAGTACTTC.

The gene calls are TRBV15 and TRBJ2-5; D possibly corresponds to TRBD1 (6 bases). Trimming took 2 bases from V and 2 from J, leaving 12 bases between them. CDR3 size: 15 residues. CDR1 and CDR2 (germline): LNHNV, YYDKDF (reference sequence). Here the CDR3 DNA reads TGTGCCACCAGCAGACTCGGGACATCACAAGAGACCCAGTACTTC. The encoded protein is CATSRLGTSQETQYF.

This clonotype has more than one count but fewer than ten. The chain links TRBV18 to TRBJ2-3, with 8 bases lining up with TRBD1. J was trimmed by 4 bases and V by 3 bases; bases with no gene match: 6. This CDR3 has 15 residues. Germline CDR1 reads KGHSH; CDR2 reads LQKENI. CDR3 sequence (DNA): TGTGCCAGCTCACCTCAGGGGGCTGGGGCAGATACGCAGTATTTT. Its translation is CASSPQGAGADTQYF.